This passage covers 7 T cell receptor beta chains from one sample sequenced in a study of PD-1 blockade in classical Hodgkin lymphoma. Relapse was seen in all patients after autologous stem cell transplantation, and brentuximab vedotin exposure was variable. Some clones are missing from TCRdb's copy, which holds only in-frame ones; the method was immunoSEQ multiplex PCR. This sample has fewer than 80,000 clones, with about two thirds found just once. Here the sequenced sample was peripheral blood mononuclear cells (PBMCs), taken before the second cycle of nivolumab. All receptors come from a human donor with classical Hodgkin lymphoma.

This clone was observed once. The rearrangement uses TRBV11-3 and TRBJ2-1, with TRBD2 as a possible D gene (5 bases). V was trimmed by 1 base and J by 3 bases, leaving 13 bases between them. This CDR3 has 16 amino acids. Per the germline V gene, CDR1 is SGHNT and CDR2 is YENEEA. This CDR3 is CASSLGAGDYYNEQFF. In nucleotides, the CDR3 is TGTGCCAGCAGCTTAGGGGCAGGCGACTACTACAATGAGCAGTTCTTC.

This clone was seen more than once but under ten times. CDR3 nucleotide sequence: TGTGCCAGCAGCTTCTTGGACAAGTCCACTGAAGCTTTCTTT. It codes for CASSFLDKSTEAFF. The rearrangement joins TRBV9 to TRBJ1-1; TRBD1 might be the D (5 bases). Germline V CDR1 and CDR2: SGDLS, YYNGEE. V was pared by 4 bases and J by 4 bases, with 14 bases between. The CDR3 totals 14 residues.

The chain carries TRBV9 and TRBJ2-7; 8 nucleotides match TRBD2. Germline V lookup: CDR1 SGDLS, CDR2 YYNGEE. This CDR3 spans 15 amino acids. V gave up 4 bases and J gave up 3 bases; unmatched junction bases: 9. In DNA, the CDR3 is TGTGCCAGCAGCCCCCGCAGCGGGAGTGGCTACGAGCAGTACTTC. It is translated as CASSPRSGSGYEQYF.

V and J are TRBV7-8 and TRBJ1-4, with 8 nucleotides matching TRBD1. This CDR3 is 14 amino acids long. V shed 3 bases and J 5 bases; nucleotides not matched to a gene: 2. The germline V gene has CDR1 SGHVS and CDR2 FQNEAQ. The CDR3 nucleotides read TGTGCCAGCAGCTTCCGACAGGGGAATGAAAAACTGTTTTTT. This sequence encodes CASSFRQGNEKLFF.

This clone occurred a few times. This chain uses TRBV5-6 with TRBJ2-7, with 8 bases that match TRBD1. CDR1 and CDR2 (germline): SGHDT, YYEEEE. CDR3 length: 15 amino acids. The junction had 10 bases not matched to a gene; V was cut back by 5 bases and J by 3 bases. The CDR3 sequence: CASRYRTGRFYEQYF. CDR3 nucleotide sequence: TGTGCCAGCAGATACCGGACAGGGCGTTTCTACGAGCAGTACTTC.

Notes on this clone: This same CDR3 is encoded by further DNA sequences in the sample. The chain combines TRBV27 with TRBJ2-7; 9 positions agree with TRBD2. Germline loops: CDR1 MNHEY, CDR2 SMNVEV (reference sequence). Trimming took 2 bases from V and 0 from J; bases not matched to a gene: 8. This CDR3 spans 17 amino acids. The CDR3 DNA reads TGTGCCAGCAGTTTAAATCTTGCGACTAGCGGCTCCTACGAGCAGTACTTC. Amino acids: CASSLNLATSGSYEQYF.

The chain employs TRBV10-3 and TRBJ2-3; unclear D gene. The CDR3 has 16 residues. The germline V and J ends were trimmed by 4 bases and 0 bases, with 14 bases remaining between them. Germline CDR1 reads ENHRY; CDR2 reads SYGVKD. Here the CDR3 reads CAISGGSTTSTDTQYF. The CDR3 DNA reads as TGTGCCATCAGTGGGGGTAGCACCACTAGCACAGATACGCAGTATTTT.